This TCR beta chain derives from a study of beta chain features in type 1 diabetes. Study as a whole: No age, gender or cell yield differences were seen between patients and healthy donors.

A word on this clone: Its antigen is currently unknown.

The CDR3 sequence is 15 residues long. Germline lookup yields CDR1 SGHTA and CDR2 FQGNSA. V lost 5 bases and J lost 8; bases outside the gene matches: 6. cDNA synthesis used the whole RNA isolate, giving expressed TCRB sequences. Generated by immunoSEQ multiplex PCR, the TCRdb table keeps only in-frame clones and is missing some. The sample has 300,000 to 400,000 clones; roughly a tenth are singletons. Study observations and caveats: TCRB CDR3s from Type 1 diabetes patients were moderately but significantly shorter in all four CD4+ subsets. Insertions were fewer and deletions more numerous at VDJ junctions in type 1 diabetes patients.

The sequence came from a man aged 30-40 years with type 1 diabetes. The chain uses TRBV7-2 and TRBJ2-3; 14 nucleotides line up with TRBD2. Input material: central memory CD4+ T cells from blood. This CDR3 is CASSQTSGGAPTQYF. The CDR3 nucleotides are TGTGCCAGCAGCCAGACTAGCGGGGGGGCTCCTACGCAGTATTTT.